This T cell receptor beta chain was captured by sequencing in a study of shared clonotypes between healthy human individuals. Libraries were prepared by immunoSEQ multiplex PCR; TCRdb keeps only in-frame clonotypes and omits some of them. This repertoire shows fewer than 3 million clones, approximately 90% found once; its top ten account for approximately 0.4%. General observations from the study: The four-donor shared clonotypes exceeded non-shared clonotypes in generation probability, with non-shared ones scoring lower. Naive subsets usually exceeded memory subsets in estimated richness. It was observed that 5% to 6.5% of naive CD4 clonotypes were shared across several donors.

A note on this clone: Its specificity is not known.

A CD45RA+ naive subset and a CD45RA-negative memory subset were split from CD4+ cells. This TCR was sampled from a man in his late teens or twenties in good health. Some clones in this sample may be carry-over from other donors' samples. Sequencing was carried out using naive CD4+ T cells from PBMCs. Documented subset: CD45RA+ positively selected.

Here the CDR3 DNA reads TGTGCCAGCAGTGACCGAGTTCTAGGGAGCACAGATACGCAGTATTTT. This encodes CASSDRVLGSTDTQYF. The gene calls are TRBV6-4 and TRBJ2-3; the D is unclear. Germline V gives CDR1 MRHNA, CDR2 SNTAGT. This CDR3 has 16 residues. Deletions cut 2 bases from V and 0 bases from J, with 12 bases between.